This T cell receptor (beta chain) comes out of a study of shared clonotypes between healthy human individuals. TCRdb keeps only in-frame clones here, not all; method: immunoSEQ multiplex PCR. The sample records over 2 million clones, about 95% being singletons. CD4+ cells yielded CD45RA+ naive and CD45RA-negative memory subsets. The CDR3 extends over 14 amino acids. V lost 4 bases and J 2 bases, leaving 12 bases between the germline ends. Germline-derived CDR1 and CDR2 are KGHSH and LQKENI. The sequenced sample was naive CD4+ T cells sorted from blood. The subset was: CD45RA+ positively selected. This receptor was obtained from a man between 18 and 35 years old in good health. The V call is TRBV18, the J call TRBJ2-7, with D possibly matching TRBD1 (6 bases). Here the CDR3 DNA reads TGTGCCAGCTCACAAGGGGGAAAGGCCTACGAGCAGTACTTC. Translating gives CASSQGGKAYEQYF.